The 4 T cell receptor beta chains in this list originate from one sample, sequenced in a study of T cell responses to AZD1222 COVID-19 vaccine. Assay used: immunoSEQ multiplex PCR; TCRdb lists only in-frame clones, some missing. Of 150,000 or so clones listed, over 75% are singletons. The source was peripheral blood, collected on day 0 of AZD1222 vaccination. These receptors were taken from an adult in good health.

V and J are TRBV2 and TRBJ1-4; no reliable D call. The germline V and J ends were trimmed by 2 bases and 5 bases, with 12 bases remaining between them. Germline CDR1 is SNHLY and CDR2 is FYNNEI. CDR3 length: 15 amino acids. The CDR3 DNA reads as TGTGCCAGCAGTGAACAAGGAAGAGGCAATGAAAAACTGTTTTTT. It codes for CASSEQGRGNEKLFF.

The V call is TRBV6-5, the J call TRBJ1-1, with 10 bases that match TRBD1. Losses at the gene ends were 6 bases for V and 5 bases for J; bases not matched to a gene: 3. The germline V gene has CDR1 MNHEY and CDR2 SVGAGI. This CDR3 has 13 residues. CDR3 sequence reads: CASRGQGWTEAFF. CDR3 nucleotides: TGTGCCAGCAGGGGACAGGGGTGGACTGAAGCTTTCTTT.

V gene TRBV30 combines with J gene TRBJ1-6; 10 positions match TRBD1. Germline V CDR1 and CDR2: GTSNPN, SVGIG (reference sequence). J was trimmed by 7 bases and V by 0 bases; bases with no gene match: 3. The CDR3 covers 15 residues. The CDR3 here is CAWSVWGQGNSPLHF. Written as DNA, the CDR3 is TGTGCCTGGAGTGTTTGGGGACAGGGGAATTCACCCCTCCACTTT.

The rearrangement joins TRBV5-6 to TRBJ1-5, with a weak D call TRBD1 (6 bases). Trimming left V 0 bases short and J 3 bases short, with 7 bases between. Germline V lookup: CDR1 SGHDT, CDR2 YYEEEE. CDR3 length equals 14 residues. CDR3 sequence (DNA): TGTGCCAGCAGCTTGGGACAGGCCAATCAGCCCCAGCATTTT. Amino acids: CASSLGQANQPQHF.